This TCR beta chain was recorded in a study of blood T cells in healthy people across ages. Study-wide context: About one barcoded beta molecule per two T cells was captured by template switching.

With a J-beta primer mix and a sample-barcoded 5' primer, a second PCR ran about 7 to 12 cycles. TCRdb redid the calling of the 5' RACE reads with MiXCR, one entry per CDR3 protein. The sample carries around 1.1 million distinct CDR3 sequences, 30% to 40% recorded once. This clonotype was picked up many times. Its target is unknown. Trimming left V 3 bases short and J 3 bases short, with 6 bases between. The CDR3 totals 13 residues. Study observations and caveats: TCR beta diversity, measured per million T cells, fell in a roughly linear way with age.

The sample was blood. The chain uses TRBV12-3 or TRBV12-4 and TRBJ1-5, with a weak D call TRBD1 (5 bases). The clonotype comes from a man aged 18-30 years in good health. CDR3 in amino acids: CASSLTDNQPQHF. Here the CDR3 DNA reads TGTGCCAGCAGTTTGACAGACAATCAGCCCCAGCATTTT.